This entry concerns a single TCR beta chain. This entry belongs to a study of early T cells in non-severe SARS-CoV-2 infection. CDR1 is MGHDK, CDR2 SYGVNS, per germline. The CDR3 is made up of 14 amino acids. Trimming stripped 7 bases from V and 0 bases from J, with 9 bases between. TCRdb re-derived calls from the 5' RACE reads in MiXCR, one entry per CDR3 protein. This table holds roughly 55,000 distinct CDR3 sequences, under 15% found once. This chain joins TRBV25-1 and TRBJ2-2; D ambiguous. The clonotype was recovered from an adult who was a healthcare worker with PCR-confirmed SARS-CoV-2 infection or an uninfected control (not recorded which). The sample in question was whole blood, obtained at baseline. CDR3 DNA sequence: TGTGCCAGCACCGGCAATACGAACACCGGGGAGCTGTTTTTT. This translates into CASTGNTNTGELFF.